Here is one T cell receptor (beta chain) with its context. As yet, its antigen is unknown. The data originate from a study of identifying expanded T cells in peripheral blood. Collection occurred without any documented infections or immune events in donors. Generated by immunoSEQ multiplex PCR, the TCRdb table keeps only in-frame clones and is missing some. The table lists 100,000 or so clones, around 90% of them singletons. Study results and caveats: Differentially abundant clones: about 1.2 between replicates, just under 17 at roughly 13 days, 18 to 20 at four. Clone count variance between roughly 2-week samples rose with total template count.

CDR1 and CDR2 from the germline V gene are SGHTA and FQGNSA. This CDR3 is 16 amino acids long. Trimming took 7 bases from V and 0 from J, leaving 16 bases between them. This sequence joins TRBV7-2 and TRBJ2-4, with D tentatively TRBD1 or TRBD2 (5 bases each). This receptor was identified in a person between 18 and 75 years old in good health. The specimen sequenced was blood. CDR3 DNA sequence: TGTGCCAGCACCATGGGGGTGAGGTTAGCCAAAAACATTCAGTACTTC. Its protein is CASTMGVRLAKNIQYF.